The 11 T cell receptor beta chains below all came from one sample that was sequenced in a study of T-cell reconstitution after alpha-beta-depleted transplantation in children (dated by TCRdb to the mid-2010s). Libraries were prepared through PCR. The listed sequencing device is Illumina HiSeq 2500. TCR libraries were prepared with molecular barcoding, using unique molecular identifiers to normalize TCRbeta repertoire quantification. The public reads were reanalyzed by TCRdb: fastp trimming at Q25, MiXCR alignment, in-frame beta chains only. Records with the same CDR3 protein are collapsed into one entry carrying the most frequent genes and DNA. The sample table holds around 450,000 distinct CDR3 sequences, of which about 40% were seen once. Jointly, the top ten make up roughly a quarter of the sample. The sample's treatment or condition, from its label and the paper: allogeneic hematopoietic cell transplantation with graft depleted of TCRalphabeta T cells and CD19 B cells.

Sequencing was performed on PBMCs, taken before TCRalphabeta/CD19-depleted stem cell transplant. The receptor set was obtained from a girl aged 2-15 years with aplastic anemia, due to receive a stem cell transplant.

The chain joins TRBV3-1 to TRBJ2-1, with 11 bases matching TRBD1. V was clipped by 2 bases and J by 5 bases; unmatched bases: 5. Per germline, CDR1 LGHDT and CDR2 YNNKEL (reference sequence). This CDR3 has 16 residues. Here the CDR3 reads CASSQSDRGPHNEQFF. CDR3 DNA sequence: TGTGCCAGCAGCCAATCGGACAGGGGGCCCCACAATGAGCAGTTCTTC.

The chain is built from TRBV11-1 and TRBJ2-7, with TRBD2 as a possible D gene (7 bases). The germline V gene has CDR1 SGHAT and CDR2 FQDESV (reference sequence). The V end lost 4 bases, the J end lost 5 bases, and 27 bases lay between the germline ends. The CDR3 runs to 18 residues. The CDR3, as DNA: TGTGCCAGCAGCTCCCACTATCTCGGGGGGCTCCAATCACACGAGCAGTACTTC. Translated, it gives CASSSHYLGGLQSHEQYF.

This rearrangement joins TRBV27 to TRBJ1-1; TRBD1 aligns across 7 bases. CDR3 length: 14 residues. Germline V gene data show CDR1 as MNHEY and CDR2 as SMNVEV (reference sequence). After removal of 2 bases from V and 3 bases from J, the junction contained 3 bases not matched to a gene. CDR3 in amino acids: CASSLTGVYTEAFF. CDR3 nucleotides: TGTGCCAGCAGTTTAACAGGGGTCTACACTGAAGCTTTCTTT.

The rearrangement joins TRBV27 to TRBJ1-2; possible D gene TRBD1, 5 bases. Trimming cost V 3 bases and J 8 bases, with 19 bases left between them. Germline-derived CDR1 and CDR2 are MNHEY and SMNVEV (reference sequence). The CDR3 is 15 residues long. CDR3 sequence reads: CASSFERGPARGYTF. Here the CDR3 DNA reads TGTGCCAGCAGTTTTGAACGGGGCCCAGCGAGGGGCTACACCTTC.

This clonotype was observed many times. The chain links TRBV6-5 to TRBJ2-7, with 8 bases lining up with TRBD1. The CDR3 is 13 residues long. V trimming: 4 bases; J trimming: 5 bases; junction bases outside the gene matches: 4. From germline, CDR1 is MNHEY and CDR2 SVGAGI. The CDR3: CASSSRQGNEQYF. The CDR3 nucleotides are TGTGCCAGCAGTTCACGACAGGGGAACGAGCAGTACTTC.

CDR3 sequence (DNA): TGTGCCTGGACCGCGGGGAGGGCGCAGTACTTC. Translated, it gives CAWTAGRAQYF. The gene calls are TRBV30 and TRBJ2-7; TRBD2 agrees at 7 bases. Germline V gene lookup returns CDR1 GTSNPN and CDR2 SVGIG (reference sequence). The V segment lost 4 bases and the J segment 9 bases; nucleotides outside the gene matches: 6. The CDR3 runs 11 residues.

In this sample, this clonotype turned up a few times. The chain combines TRBV20-1 with TRBJ2-3; D is ambiguous. Germline-derived CDR1 and CDR2 are DFQATT and SNEGSKA (reference sequence). The CDR3 has 14 amino acids. V was clipped by 0 bases and J by 0 bases, with 7 bases between them. The DNA for the CDR3 is TGCAGTGCTAGAGAAATATTTAGCACAGATACGCAGTATTTT. Translated, it gives CSAREIFSTDTQYF.

This clonotype was observed at least ten times. The chain couples TRBV2 to TRBJ2-3; no clear D gene. V was cut by 8 bases and J by 10 bases, with 10 bases left in between. CDR1 SNHLY and CDR2 FYNNEI come from the germline V gene. This CDR3 region has 10 residues. The CDR3 coding sequence is TGTGCCAGCTTCTTCCTGGCGCAGTATTTT. Residues: CASFFLAQYF.

This clonotype was counted a few times. This rearrangement joins TRBV12-3 or TRBV12-4 to TRBJ1-1, with 10 bases matching TRBD1. The trim removed 6 bases at V and 1 base at J, leaving 5 bases unmatched. The CDR3 extends over 15 amino acids. The CDR3 coding sequence is TGTGCCAGCAGCCAGGGGACAGGGGCGAACACTGAAGCTTTCTTT. Protein product: CASSQGTGANTEAFF.

There are many counts of this clonotype. The V gene is TRBV11-2, the J gene TRBJ2-1, with a weak D call TRBD2 (5 bases). With 8 bases removed from V and 7 bases from J, the gap between germline ends came to 6 bases. There are 10 residues in the CDR3. Germline V gene data show CDR1 as SGHAT and CDR2 as FQNNGV. The chain's CDR3 is CASRGNEQFF. The CDR3, as DNA: TGTGCCAGCCGCGGGAATGAGCAGTTCTTC.

Here the CDR3 reads CASSQRVSYEQYF. CDR3 nucleotide sequence: TGTGCCAGCAGCCAACGGGTCTCCTACGAGCAGTACTTC. V is TRBV3-1 and J is TRBJ2-7, with unresolved D. Per germline, CDR1 LGHDT and CDR2 YNNKEL (reference sequence). The V end lost 2 bases, the J end lost 0 bases, and 5 bases lay between the germline ends. The CDR3 sequence is 13 residues long.